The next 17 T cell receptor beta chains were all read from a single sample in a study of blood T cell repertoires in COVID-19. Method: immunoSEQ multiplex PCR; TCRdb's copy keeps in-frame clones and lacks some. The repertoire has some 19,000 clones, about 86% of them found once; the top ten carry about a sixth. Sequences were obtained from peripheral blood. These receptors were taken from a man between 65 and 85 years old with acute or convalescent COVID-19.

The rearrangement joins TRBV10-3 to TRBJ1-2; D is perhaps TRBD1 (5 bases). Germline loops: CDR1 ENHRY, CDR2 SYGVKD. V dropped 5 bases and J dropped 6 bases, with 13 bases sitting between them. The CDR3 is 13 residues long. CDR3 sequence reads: CAISQTASNGYTF. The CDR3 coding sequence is TGTGCCATCAGTCAGACAGCTTCTAATGGCTACACCTTC.

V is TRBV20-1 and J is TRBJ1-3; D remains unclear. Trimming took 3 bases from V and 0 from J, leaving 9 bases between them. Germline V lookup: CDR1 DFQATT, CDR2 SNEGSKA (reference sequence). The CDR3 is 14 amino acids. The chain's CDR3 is CSASNADSGNTIYF. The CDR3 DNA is TGCAGTGCTAGTAATGCAGACTCTGGAAACACCATATATTTT.

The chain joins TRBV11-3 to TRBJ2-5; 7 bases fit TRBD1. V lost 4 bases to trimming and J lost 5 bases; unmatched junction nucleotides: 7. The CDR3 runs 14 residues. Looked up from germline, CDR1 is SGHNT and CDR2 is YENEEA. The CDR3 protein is CASSYTGDSETQYF. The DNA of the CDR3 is TGTGCCAGCAGCTACACAGGGGATTCCGAGACCCAGTACTTC.

CDR3 in DNA: TGCGCCAGCAGCTTCGACAGGAACCAAGAGACCCAGTACTTC. Translated, it gives CASSFDRNQETQYF. The J gene is TRBJ2-5, the V gene TRBV5-1, with a tentative D call TRBD1 (6 bases). CDR1 and CDR2 (germline): SGHRS, YFSETQ. The CDR3 has 14 amino acids. V dropped 2 bases and J dropped 0 bases, with 8 bases sitting between them.

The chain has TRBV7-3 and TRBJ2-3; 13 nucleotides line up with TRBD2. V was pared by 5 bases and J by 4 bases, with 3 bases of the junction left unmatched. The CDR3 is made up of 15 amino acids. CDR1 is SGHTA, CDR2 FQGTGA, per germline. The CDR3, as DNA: TGTGCCAGCAGCCCCGGACTAGCGGGGGCAGATACGCAGTATTTT. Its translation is CASSPGLAGADTQYF.

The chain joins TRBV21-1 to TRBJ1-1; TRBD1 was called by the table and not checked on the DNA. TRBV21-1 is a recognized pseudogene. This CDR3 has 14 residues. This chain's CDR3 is CASSKVFKRGNAFF. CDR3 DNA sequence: TGTGCCAGCAGCAAAGTATTTAAAAGGGGGAATGCTTTCTTT.

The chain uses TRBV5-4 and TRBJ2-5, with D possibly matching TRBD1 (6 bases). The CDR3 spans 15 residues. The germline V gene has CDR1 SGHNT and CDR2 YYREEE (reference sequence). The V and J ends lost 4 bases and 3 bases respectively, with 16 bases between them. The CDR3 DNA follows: TGTGCCAGCAGCCCCGATGGGGGCGAGAAAGAGACCCAGTACTTC. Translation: CASSPDGGEKETQYF.

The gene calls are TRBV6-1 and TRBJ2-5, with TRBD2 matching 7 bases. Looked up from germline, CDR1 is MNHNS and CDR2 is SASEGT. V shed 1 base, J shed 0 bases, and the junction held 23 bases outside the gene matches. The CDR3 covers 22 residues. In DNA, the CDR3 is TGTGCCAGCAGTGAAGGCGGGTGGAGCACTGTGCTCACTAGCGACTACCAAGAGACCCAGTACTTC. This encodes CASSEGGWSTVLTSDYQETQYF.

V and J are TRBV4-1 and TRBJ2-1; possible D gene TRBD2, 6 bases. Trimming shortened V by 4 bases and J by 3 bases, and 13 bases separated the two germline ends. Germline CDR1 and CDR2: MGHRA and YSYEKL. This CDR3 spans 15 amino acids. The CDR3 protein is CASSPSMRGYNEQFF. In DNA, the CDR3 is TGCGCCAGCAGCCCATCGATGCGGGGCTACAATGAGCAGTTCTTC.

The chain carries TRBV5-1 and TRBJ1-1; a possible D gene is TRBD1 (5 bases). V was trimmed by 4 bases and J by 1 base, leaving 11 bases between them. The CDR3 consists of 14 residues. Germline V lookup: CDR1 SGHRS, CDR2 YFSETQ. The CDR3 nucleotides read TGCGCCAGCAGCCCGGACGGACAGAACACTGAAGCTTTCTTT. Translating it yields CASSPDGQNTEAFF.

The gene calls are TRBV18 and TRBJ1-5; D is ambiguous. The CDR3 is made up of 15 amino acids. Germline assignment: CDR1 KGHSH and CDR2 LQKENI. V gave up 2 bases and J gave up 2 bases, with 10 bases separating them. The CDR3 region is CASSPGPSGNQPQHF. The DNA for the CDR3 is TGTGCCAGCTCACCAGGGCCCTCAGGCAATCAGCCCCAGCATTTT.

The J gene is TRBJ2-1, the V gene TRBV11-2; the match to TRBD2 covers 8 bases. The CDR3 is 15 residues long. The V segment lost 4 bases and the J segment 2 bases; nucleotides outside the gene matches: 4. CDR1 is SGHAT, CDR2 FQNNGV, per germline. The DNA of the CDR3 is TGTGCCAGCAGCTACACTAGCGGTACCTACAATGAGCAGTTCTTC. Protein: CASSYTSGTYNEQFF.

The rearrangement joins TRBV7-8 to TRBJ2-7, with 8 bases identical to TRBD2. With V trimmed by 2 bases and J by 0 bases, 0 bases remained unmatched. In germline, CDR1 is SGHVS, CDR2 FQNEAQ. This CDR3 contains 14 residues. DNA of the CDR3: TGTGCCAGCAGCTTACGGGAGGGCTCCTACGAGCAGTACTTC. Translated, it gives CASSLREGSYEQYF. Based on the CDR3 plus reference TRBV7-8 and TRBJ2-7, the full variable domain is GAGVSQSPRYKVAKRGQDVALRCDPISGHVSLFWYQQALGQGPEFLTYFQNEAQLDKSGLPSDRFFAERPEGSVSTLKIQRTQQEDSAVYLCASSLREGSYEQYFGPGTRLTVT.

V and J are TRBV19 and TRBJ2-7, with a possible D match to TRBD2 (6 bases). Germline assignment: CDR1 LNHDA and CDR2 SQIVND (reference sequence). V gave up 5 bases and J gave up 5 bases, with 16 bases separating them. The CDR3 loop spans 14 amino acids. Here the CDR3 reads CASSGGLGGNEQYF. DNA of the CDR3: TGTGCCAGTAGTGGGGGACTCGGGGGTAACGAGCAGTACTTC.

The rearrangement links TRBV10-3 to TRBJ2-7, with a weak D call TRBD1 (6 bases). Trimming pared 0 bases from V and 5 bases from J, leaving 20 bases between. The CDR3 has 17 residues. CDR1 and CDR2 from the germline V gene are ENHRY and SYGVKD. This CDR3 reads CAISESTGAPDLDEQYF. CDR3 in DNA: TGTGCCATCAGTGAGTCGACAGGAGCCCCCGACCTAGACGAGCAGTACTTC.

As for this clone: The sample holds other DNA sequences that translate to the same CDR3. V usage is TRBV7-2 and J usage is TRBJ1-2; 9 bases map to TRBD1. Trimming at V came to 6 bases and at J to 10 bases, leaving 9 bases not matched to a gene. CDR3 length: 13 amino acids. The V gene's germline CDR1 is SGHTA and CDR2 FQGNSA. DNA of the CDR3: TGTGCCAGCAGTCCCGGGACAGGGAATCTCTACACCTTC. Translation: CASSPGTGNLYTF.

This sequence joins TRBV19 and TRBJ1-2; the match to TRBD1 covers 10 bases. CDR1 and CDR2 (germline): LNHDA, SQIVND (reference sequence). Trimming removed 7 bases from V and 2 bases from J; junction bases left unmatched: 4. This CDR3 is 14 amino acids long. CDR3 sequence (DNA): TGTGCCAGTAACCCGGGACAGGGGAACTATGGCTACACCTTC. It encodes CASNPGQGNYGYTF.